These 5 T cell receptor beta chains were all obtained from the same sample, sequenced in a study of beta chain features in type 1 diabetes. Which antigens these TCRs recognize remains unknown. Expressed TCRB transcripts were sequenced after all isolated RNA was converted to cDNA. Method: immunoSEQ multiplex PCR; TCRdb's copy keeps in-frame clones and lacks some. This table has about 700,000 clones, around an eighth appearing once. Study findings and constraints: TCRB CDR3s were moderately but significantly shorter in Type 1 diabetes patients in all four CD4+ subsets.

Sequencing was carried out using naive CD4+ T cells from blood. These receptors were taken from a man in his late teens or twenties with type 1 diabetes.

The CDR3 is CASSGRNSGANVLTF. Here the CDR3 DNA reads TGTGCCAGCAGTGGGAGGAACTCTGGGGCCAACGTCCTGACTTTC. The rearrangement links TRBV2 to TRBJ2-6; D perhaps matches TRBD2 (5 bases). The CDR3 has 15 amino acids. Trimming pared 4 bases from V and 0 bases from J, leaving 7 bases between. Germline CDR1 and CDR2: SNHLY and FYNNEI. Full variable domain (rest looked up from reference TRBV2 and TRBJ2-6): EPEVTQTPSHQVTQMGQEVILRCVPISNHLYFYWYRQILGQKVEFLVSFYNNEISEKSEIFDDQFSVERPDGSNFTLKIRSTKLEDSAMYFCASSGRNSGANVLTFGAGSRLTVL.

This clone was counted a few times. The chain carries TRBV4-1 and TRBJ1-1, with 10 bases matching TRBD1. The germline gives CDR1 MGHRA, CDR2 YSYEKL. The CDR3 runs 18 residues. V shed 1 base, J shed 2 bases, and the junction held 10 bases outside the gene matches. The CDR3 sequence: CASSQGIGTGANNTEAFF. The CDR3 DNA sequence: TGCGCCAGCAGCCAAGGTATCGGGACAGGGGCGAATAACACTGAAGCTTTCTTT.

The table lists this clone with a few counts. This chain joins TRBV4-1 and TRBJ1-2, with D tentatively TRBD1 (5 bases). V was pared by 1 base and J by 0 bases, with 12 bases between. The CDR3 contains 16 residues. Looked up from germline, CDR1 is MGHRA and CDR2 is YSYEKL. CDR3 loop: CASSQVFQGTNYGYTF. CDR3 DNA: TGCGCCAGCAGCCAAGTGTTCCAGGGCACTAACTATGGCTACACCTTC.

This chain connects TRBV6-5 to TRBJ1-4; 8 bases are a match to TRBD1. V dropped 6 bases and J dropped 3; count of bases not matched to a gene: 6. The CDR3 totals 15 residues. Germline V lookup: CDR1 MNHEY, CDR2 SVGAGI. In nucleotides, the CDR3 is TGTGCCAGCAGACAGGGGGATAGACCTAATGAAAAACTGTTTTTT. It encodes CASRQGDRPNEKLFF.

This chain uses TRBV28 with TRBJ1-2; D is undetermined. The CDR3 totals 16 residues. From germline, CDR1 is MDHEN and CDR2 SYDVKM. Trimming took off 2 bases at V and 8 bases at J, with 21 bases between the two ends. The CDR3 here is CASSLAAAPDTLGYTF. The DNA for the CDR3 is TGTGCCAGCAGTTTAGCCGCGGCACCGGATACGCTAGGCTACACCTTC.